This T cell receptor (beta chain) was captured by sequencing in a study of blood T cell repertoires in COVID-19 (dated by TCRdb to the early 2020s). In terms of the full investigation: Collaborator samples came from the United States, Italy and Spain and covered acute and convalescent phases of COVID-19. The prospective study material was composed of cDNA or gDNA derived from T cells, B-cell-depleted T cells, or PBMCs. Deeply sampled blood TCRbeta repertoires from subjects exposed to, actively infected with, or recovered from COVID-19 were included in the dataset. The repertoires were released in a freely available public database intended as a resource for research on the immune response to SARS-CoV-2. The samples were drawn from two sources: the first 160 participants of the ongoing ImmuneRACE study, and 1,200 or so subjects contributed by 6 global collaborators. Nearly every sample came with metadata listing a de-identified subject ID, COVID-19 status, age in years and sex. Where available, HLA class I and class II types were taken from metadata supplied by the sample provider and were not determined by assay-based typing.

Turning to this clone: Its binding antigen is unknown. No base qualities exist here, and no much larger clone lies one base off it.

Participants in the prospective study were aged about 18 to 95 years, lived in 20 to 30 United States geographic areas, and enrolled through a virtual design. In the prospective study, participants were assigned to cohorts based on the clinical history participants reported in a screening survey and a study questionnaire. In the prospective study, mobile phlebotomists collected whole blood, serum and a nasopharyngeal or oropharyngeal swab from each participant. Participants in the prospective study had the option to provide additional blood draws and questionnaires over a roughly 2-month period. Before DNA extraction, prospective study blood samples were shipped either frozen or at room temperature. According to the germline V gene, CDR1 reads MDHEN and CDR2 reads SYDVKM. Spanning cysteine to phenylalanine, the CDR3 consists of 20 amino acids. The kept DNA is CDR3 alone, 60 bases in frame from the first base. Relative to germline, V is missing 5 bases and J is missing 0 bases, with 16 bases of the junction outside any gene match.

The immunoSEQ Assay, a bias-controlled multiplex PCR, was used to amplify TCRbeta CDR3 regions from genomic DNA. Per the original workflow: Nucleated cell counts per sample were estimated from amplification of reference gene primers within the assay. To quantify the absolute abundance of each unique TCRbeta CDR3 rearrangement, sequence reads were collapsed and filtered. For each sample, productive Simpson clonality was calculated by taking the square root of Simpson's diversity index across productive rearrangements. This immuneACCESS table, as held by TCRdb, lists in-frame sequences with V and J called but not all clones. Of the missing ones, under half trace to an unresolved V gene in checked studies; the others have no known cause. Clonal size and the V and J genes are those of that table, whereas D and trimming came from the DNA. The table for this sample lists some 220,000 clones; approximately 80% of them were counted only once. In total, the top ten clones hold approximately 1.3% of the sample.

Overall results and qualifications from the work: Clinical and demographic metadata were provided uncurated, with the amount varying by source and participant.

The sequence came from a woman between 35 and 50 years old with acute COVID-19. Sequencing input: PBMCs or T cells enriched from blood (not recorded which). The sequence joins TRBV28 to TRBJ2-2; 9 bases in the middle match TRBD1. The bases are TGTGCCAGCAGTCTAGGGTCGGGACAGGGAAGAATGGCGAACACCGGGGAGCTGTTTTTT. Translated, this is CASSLGSGQGRMANTGELFF.